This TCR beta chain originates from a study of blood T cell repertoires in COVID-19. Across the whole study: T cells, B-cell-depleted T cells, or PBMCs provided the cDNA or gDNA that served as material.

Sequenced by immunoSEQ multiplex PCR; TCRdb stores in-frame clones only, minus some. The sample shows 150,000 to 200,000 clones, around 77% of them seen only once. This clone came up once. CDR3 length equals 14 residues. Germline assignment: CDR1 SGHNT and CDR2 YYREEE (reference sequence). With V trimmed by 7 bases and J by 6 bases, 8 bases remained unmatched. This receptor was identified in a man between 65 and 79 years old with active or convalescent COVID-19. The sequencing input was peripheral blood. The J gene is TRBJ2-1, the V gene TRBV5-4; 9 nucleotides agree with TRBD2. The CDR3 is CASGWGGRANEQFF. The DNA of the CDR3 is TGTGCCAGCGGTTGGGGCGGGAGGGCCAATGAGCAGTTCTTC.